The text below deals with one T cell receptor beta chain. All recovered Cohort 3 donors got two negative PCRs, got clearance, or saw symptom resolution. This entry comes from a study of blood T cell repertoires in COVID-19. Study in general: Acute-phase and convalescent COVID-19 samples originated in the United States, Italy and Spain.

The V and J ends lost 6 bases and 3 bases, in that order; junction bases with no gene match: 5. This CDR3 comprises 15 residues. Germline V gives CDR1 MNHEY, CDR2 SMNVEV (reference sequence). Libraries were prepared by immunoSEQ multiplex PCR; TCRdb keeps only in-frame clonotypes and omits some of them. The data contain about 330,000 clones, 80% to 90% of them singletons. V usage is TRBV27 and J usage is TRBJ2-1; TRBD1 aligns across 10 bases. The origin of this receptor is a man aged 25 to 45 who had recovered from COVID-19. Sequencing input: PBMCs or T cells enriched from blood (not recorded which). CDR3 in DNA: TGTGCCAGCAGACCCGGGACAGGGGACTACAATGAGCAGTTCTTC. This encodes CASRPGTGDYNEQFF.